These T cell receptor beta chains were read from a single sample in a study of cytomegalovirus exposure and HLA in healthy donors. Sequencing was performed with immunoSEQ multiplex PCR; in TCRdb, only in-frame clones are kept and a portion is missing. Of about 55,000 clones in the sample, over 65% were seen once. The sequenced sample was PBMCs. Every receptor here comes from a man aged 35 to 55 in good health and CMV-seropositive. CDR3s include the opening cysteine and the closing phenylalanine or tryptophan. D genes are given only for firm matches.

D,V,J,CDR3
NA,TRBV18,TRBJ1-2,CASSPPTGGRNYGYTF
NA,TRBV15,TRBJ1-5,CATSRVKFSNQPQHF
TRBD1,TRBV18,TRBJ2-7,CASSPRQGVYEQYF
NA,TRBV6-5,TRBJ1-2,CASSYDSVKLYGYTF
NA,TRBV9,TRBJ1-6,CASSPNPGLNSPLHF
TRBD1,TRBV2,TRBJ1-2,CASRRPGQGPSGGYTF
TRBD1,TRBV4-3,TRBJ2-7,CASSQERDSFYEQYF
NA,TRBV19,TRBJ2-3,CASTSTDTQYF
TRBD1,TRBV6-5,TRBJ2-7,CASRSRTGGKQYF
TRBD1,TRBV7-3,TRBJ1-2,CASSTGTGDYYTF
TRBD1,TRBV19,TRBJ2-7,CASDAPGQAYEQYF
TRBD2,TRBV6-6,TRBJ2-7,CASSPGTSGGAYEQYF
NA,TRBV6-5,TRBJ2-7,CASRGSAAYEQYF
NA,TRBV6-1,TRBJ2-3,CASSVPHGDTQYF
TRBD2,TRBV27,TRBJ2-7,CASAPGLAGEEQYF
TRBD2,TRBV7-8,TRBJ2-7,CASRGGNTYEQYF
NA,TRBV28,TRBJ1-3,CASIERVLSGNTIYF
NA,TRBV25-1,TRBJ2-6,CASSESAGANVLTF
NA,TRBV4-1,TRBJ1-1,CASSSTGTIIEAFF
TRBD1,TRBV5-1,TRBJ2-3,CASSLGGDRERGTQYF
NA,TRBV5-6,TRBJ1-1,CASSLNDGGAFF
NA,TRBV7-2,TRBJ2-1,CASSLRTIYNEQFF
NA,TRBV19,TRBJ1-1,CASSISVNTEAFF
NA,TRBV5-4,TRBJ1-2,CASSPPGSPALTF
NA,TRBV5-6,TRBJ1-5,CASSFGVRAGQPQHF
TRBD2,TRBV7-2,TRBJ2-3,CASSLSGSTDTQYF
TRBD1,TRBV6-6,TRBJ1-5,CASSLSGQGRNQPQHF